The 15 T cell receptor beta chains below all came from one sample that was sequenced in a study of CD8+CD57+ T cells in acquired aplastic anemia. The template used for profiling TCR beta VDJ and CDR3 was genomic DNA. TCRdb independently ran MiXCR on the reads; one entry per CDR3 protein. The sample holds about 180,000 distinct CDR3 sequences, around 50% seen once. All sequencing subjects had displayed CD8+CD57+ cell expansion on flow cytometry. The sequenced sample consisted of sorted CD4+, CD8+, or CD8+CD57+ T cells (not recorded which) from PBMCs. The source is a human donor with aplastic anemia.

The rearrangement links TRBV10-2 to TRBJ2-7; 8 bases match TRBD2. CDR3 size: 13 residues. Germline values: CDR1 WSHSY, CDR2 SAAADI. V gave up 10 bases and J gave up 1 base; unmatched junction bases: 6. CDR3 region: CAITSGHSYEQYF. The CDR3 nucleotides are TGCGCCATCACTAGCGGACATTCCTACGAGCAGTACTTC.

This clonotype came up once. The gene calls are TRBV7-9 and TRBJ1-2, with 10 bases fitting TRBD1. V lost 5 bases and J lost 7; bases outside the gene matches: 7. Germline V CDR1 and CDR2: SEHNR, FQNEAQ (reference sequence). This CDR3 has 14 residues. This CDR3 is CASSPGTGVGGYTF. As DNA, the CDR3 is TGTGCCAGCAGCCCCGGGACAGGGGTAGGTGGCTACACCTTC.

The V call is TRBV9, the J call TRBJ2-7; D ambiguous. Between the trimmed V and J ends, which lost 2 bases and 1 base, there was a span of 10 bases. The CDR3 is made up of 14 amino acids. From germline, CDR1 is SGDLS and CDR2 YYNGEE. The CDR3 region has the DNA TGTGCCAGCAGCGTGGGCGGATTATCCTACGAGCAGTACTTC. Protein product: CASSVGGLSYEQYF.

V is TRBV29-1 and J is TRBJ2-3; 9 positions match TRBD1. J gave up 2 bases and V 7 bases, and 4 bases lay outside the gene matches. The CDR3 extends over 13 amino acids. CDR1 and CDR2 (germline): SQVTM, ANQGSEA. This CDR3 is CSATGGLTDTQYF. The CDR3 region has the DNA TGCAGCGCAACAGGGGGCCTCACAGATACGCAGTATTTT.

This clonotype was counted ten times or more. This chain connects TRBV11-2 to TRBJ1-2, with D uncertain. Looked up from germline, CDR1 is SGHAT and CDR2 is FQNNGV. Trimming removed 6 bases at V and 8 bases at J, with 16 bases between. This CDR3 has 13 residues. CDR3 sequence (DNA): TGTGCCAGCAGGCACCAGGCGGGCGGCGGCTACACCTTC. Encoded protein: CASRHQAGGGYTF.

This clonotype has just one count. The chain recombines TRBV12-3 or TRBV12-4 with TRBJ1-1; no reliable D call. The CDR3 spans 16 residues. V lost 2 bases, J lost 0 bases, and 13 bases lay in between. For the CDR3, the DNA is TGTGCCAGCAGTTTAAGCAGACTCCCTATGAACACTGAAGCTTTCTTT. Protein sequence: CASSLSRLPMNTEAFF.

The table lists this clonotype with a count of one. The CDR3 carries no conserved terminal phenylalanine or tryptophan, so it likely arises from a read error. V usage is TRBV29-1 and J usage is TRBJ2-7; the match to TRBD1 covers 9 bases. CDR1 is SQVTM and CDR2 is ANQGSEA in the germline V gene. After removal of 4 bases from V and 3 bases from J, the junction contained 4 bases not matched to a gene. The CDR3 extends over 13 amino acids. This chain's CDR3 is CSVAGGQGYEQYL. For the CDR3, the DNA is TGCAGCGTTGCTGGGGGACAGGGCTACGAGCAGTACTTA.

This chain links TRBV30 with TRBJ2-3; TRBD1 agrees at 9 bases. Germline V lookup: CDR1 GTSNPN, CDR2 SVGIG (reference sequence). Trimming took 0 bases from V and 0 from J; bases not matched to a gene: 4. CDR3 length equals 16 residues. The CDR3 spells CAWSVQGATSTDTQYF. DNA for the CDR3: TGTGCCTGGAGTGTACAGGGGGCGACAAGCACAGATACGCAGTATTTT.

The V gene is TRBV19, the J gene TRBJ1-5, with D unclear. Trimming cost V 5 bases and J 2 bases, with 16 bases left between them. The CDR3 length is 16 residues. Per germline, CDR1 LNHDA and CDR2 SQIVND (reference sequence). The chain's CDR3 is CASSPPLKGRNQPQHF. DNA of the CDR3: TGTGCCAGTAGTCCGCCATTAAAAGGTCGCAATCAGCCCCAGCATTTT.

This clonotype was counted a few times. A much larger clone is a single base away; this may be a read error. This CDR3 fails to terminate in the conserved phenylalanine or tryptophan, so it likely reflects a read error. This rearrangement joins TRBV7-2 to TRBJ2-3; D ambiguous. Between the trimmed V and J ends, which lost 0 bases and 0 bases, there was a span of 7 bases. Germline CDR1 SGHTA, CDR2 FQGNSA. The CDR3 totals 15 residues. DNA of the CDR3: TGTGCCAGCAGCTTAGCATTACAGAGCACAGATACGCAGTATTCT. Translation: CASSLALQSTDTQYS.

The gene calls are TRBV20-1 and TRBJ2-5; D remains unclear. CDR1 is DFQATT, CDR2 SNEGSKA, per germline (reference sequence). This CDR3 is 15 amino acids long. Trimming stripped 1 base from V and 3 bases from J, with 15 bases between. Here the CDR3 DNA reads TGCAGTGCTAGAGGGTTGTCGAACAGTGAAGAGACCCAGTACTTC. This encodes CSARGLSNSEETQYF.

With regard to this clonotype: One end of the junction varies from germline; a read error may be responsible. The chain has TRBV18 and TRBJ1-3, with 7 nucleotides matching TRBD1. There are 15 residues in the CDR3. Germline V gene sequence: CDR1 KGHSH, CDR2 LQKENI. The CDR3 loop reads CANSRGQAAGNTIYF. The DNA of the CDR3 is TGTGCCAACTCACGCGGACAGGCGGCTGGAAACACCATATATTTT.

V gene TRBV19 combines with J gene TRBJ1-1, with TRBD1 identical over 8 bases. This CDR3 spans 14 amino acids. The germline gives CDR1 LNHDA, CDR2 SQIVND (reference sequence). J lost 4 bases, V lost 7 bases, and 8 bases had no gene match. CDR3 region: CASKETGASTEAFF. In DNA form, the CDR3 reads TGTGCCAGTAAGGAGACAGGGGCATCCACTGAAGCTTTCTTT.

The chain recombines TRBV20-1 with TRBJ2-7; 13 bases fit TRBD2. Trimming cost V 6 bases and J 7 bases; bases outside gene matches: 12. Germline V gives CDR1 DFQATT, CDR2 SNEGSKA (reference sequence). The CDR3 spans 15 residues. CDR3 coding DNA: TGCAGTGCCAAACCCGGGACTAGCGGGATGGGGGAGCAGTACTTC. Residues: CSAKPGTSGMGEQYF.

This clonotype was counted once. The V and J genes are TRBV7-9 and TRBJ1-1; 7 bases match TRBD1. Trimming took 9 bases from V and 10 from J; bases not matched to a gene: 14. Germline assignment: CDR1 SEHNR and CDR2 FQNEAQ (reference sequence). The CDR3 is 13 residues long. In DNA, the CDR3 is TGTGCCAGTGCACAGGGGACGGGCCGGATAGCTTTCTTT. It codes for CASAQGTGRIAFF.